This record concerns one TCR beta chain sequence. The record originates from a study of blood T cell repertoires in COVID-19. The method was immunoSEQ multiplex PCR; TCRdb's version includes in-frame clones alone and lacks a portion of them. The sample comprises 71,000 or so clones, just under 85% of which are singletons, and roughly 27% rests with the top ten. V lost 1 base, J lost 5 bases, and 12 bases lay in between. This CDR3 comprises 14 residues. Germline V CDR1 and CDR2: SGHRS, YFSETQ. The chain is built from TRBV5-1 and TRBJ1-1; D remains unclear. The sample consisted of peripheral blood. This TCR derives from a man aged 65 to 79 with acute or convalescent COVID-19. This CDR3 reads CASSLSAADTEAFF. CDR3 nucleotides: TGCGCCAGCAGCTTGAGCGCGGCGGATACTGAAGCTTTCTTT.